The next 29 T cell receptor beta chains were all read from a single sample in a study of blood T cell repertoires in COVID-19. Method: immunoSEQ multiplex PCR; TCRdb's copy keeps in-frame clones and lacks some. The repertoire holds around 220,000 clones, with about 89% as singletons. Input material: PBMCs or T cells enriched from blood (not recorded which). These receptors all come from a woman aged 18-29 years who had recovered from COVID-19.

The V call is TRBV12-2, the J call TRBJ1-1; the DNA was not compared with TRBD1, the D call given in the table. TRBV12-2 is designated a pseudogene. This CDR3 region has 15 residues. CDR3 in amino acids: CASRFPTGVNTEAFF. In DNA, the CDR3 is TGTGCAAGTCGCTTTCCGACAGGGGTGAACACTGAAGCTTTCTTT.

This chain connects TRBV27 to TRBJ2-7; 9 bases are a match to TRBD2. Germline values: CDR1 MNHEY, CDR2 SMNVEV (reference sequence). V dropped 5 bases and J dropped 5; count of bases not matched to a gene: 13. This CDR3 comprises 16 residues. DNA for the CDR3: TGTGCCAGCAGTCCGTGGACCAGCGGGAGGTCCCACGAGCAGTACTTC. It translates to CASSPWTSGRSHEQYF.

The gene calls are TRBV5-1 and TRBJ1-3; D is unclear. The length of the CDR3 is 14 residues. Germline V gene sequence: CDR1 SGHRS, CDR2 YFSETQ. V was cut by 4 bases and J by 2 bases, with 10 bases left in between. CDR3 bases: TGCGCCAGCAGCCAGGAGGTAACTGGAAACACCATATATTTT. It translates to CASSQEVTGNTIYF.

The CDR3 is CASSLDRPTPGLASEQFF. The CDR3 bases are TGTGCCAGCAGCTTAGATCGCCCGACCCCGGGACTAGCTAGTGAGCAGTTCTTC. J is TRBJ2-1 and V is TRBV11-2; 9 nucleotides align to TRBD2. This CDR3 spans 18 amino acids. Looked up from germline, CDR1 is SGHAT and CDR2 is FQNNGV. V lost 0 bases, J lost 9 bases, and 15 bases stayed unmatched.

This clone was counted once. The chain combines TRBV3-1 (or the pseudogene TRBV3-2) with TRBJ1-3; D remains unclear. In germline, CDR1 is LGHDT, CDR2 YNNKEL (reference sequence). Trimming left V 5 bases short and J 4 bases short, with 6 bases between. This CDR3 has 12 amino acids. CDR3 sequence reads: CASSREGNTIYF. Written as DNA, the CDR3 is TGTGCCAGCAGCAGGGAGGGAAACACCATATATTTT.

V gene TRBV19 combines with J gene TRBJ1-2, with 7 bases matching TRBD1. This CDR3 contains 13 residues. Trimming took 4 bases from V and 6 from J; bases not matched to a gene: 5. Germline assignment: CDR1 LNHDA and CDR2 SQIVND (reference sequence). CDR3 loop: CASSKTGFDGYTF. The CDR3 DNA reads as TGTGCCAGTAGTAAGACAGGGTTTGATGGCTACACCTTC.

V usage is TRBV2 and J usage is TRBJ1-3, with 7 nucleotides matching TRBD1. The length of the CDR3 is 14 residues. CDR1 is SNHLY, CDR2 FYNNEI, per germline. V lost 7 bases, J lost 0 bases, and 3 bases stayed unmatched. CDR3 loop: CASMDRFSGNTIYF. The CDR3 region has the DNA TGTGCCAGCATGGACAGGTTCTCTGGAAACACCATATATTTT. Supplemented by reference TRBV2 and TRBJ1-3, the full variable domain reads EPEVTQTPSHQVTQMGQEVILRCVPISNHLYFYWYRQILGQKVEFLVSFYNNEISEKSEIFDDQFSVERPDGSNFTLKIRSTKLEDSAMYFCASMDRFSGNTIYFGEGSWLTVV.

This clone was recorded only once. The gene calls are TRBV11-2 and TRBJ2-1, with a possible D match to TRBD2 (5 bases). Trimming removed 3 bases from V and 8 bases from J, with 14 bases in between. Germline lookup yields CDR1 SGHAT and CDR2 FQNNGV. CDR3 length: 14 residues. CDR3: CASSLLVRVDEQFF. CDR3 in DNA: TGTGCCAGCAGCTTGCTGGTGAGGGTCGATGAGCAGTTCTTC.

The rearrangement joins TRBV28 to TRBJ1-2; 7 bases align to TRBD1. The germline V gene has CDR1 MDHEN and CDR2 SYDVKM. There are 15 residues in the CDR3. J lost 3 bases, V lost 4 bases, and 8 bases had no gene match. This chain's CDR3 is CASSYPEGGHYGYTF. The CDR3, as DNA: TGTGCCAGCAGTTACCCCGAAGGGGGCCACTATGGCTACACCTTC.

The rearrangement links TRBV12-5 to TRBJ2-7, with 9 bases lining up with TRBD1. J lost 2 bases, V lost 7 bases, and 3 bases had no gene match. Germline CDR1 reads LGHNT; CDR2 reads FRNRAP. CDR3 size: 13 residues. CDR3 nucleotide sequence: TGTGCTAGTGAGGGACAGGGAACCTACGAGCAGTACTTC. It yields the protein CASEGQGTYEQYF.

V usage is TRBV4-1 and J usage is TRBJ1-4; D call uncertain. V lost 6 bases to trimming and J lost 6 bases, with 14 bases between them. The CDR3 contains 14 residues. From germline, CDR1 is MGHRA and CDR2 YSYEKL. Here the CDR3 reads CASRTAFGDEKLFF. The CDR3 region has the DNA TGCGCCAGCAGAACGGCATTCGGGGATGAAAAACTGTTTTTT.

The V and J genes are TRBV7-2 and TRBJ1-1; TRBD1 aligns across 10 bases. J lost 7 bases, V lost 2 bases, and 7 bases had no gene match. CDR3 size: 15 residues. The germline V gene encodes CDR1 SGHTA and CDR2 FQGNSA. CDR3: CASSLTRQGAGEAFF. The CDR3 DNA reads TGTGCCAGCAGCTTAACTCGACAGGGGGCGGGTGAAGCTTTCTTT. Supplemented by reference TRBV7-2 and TRBJ1-1, the full variable domain reads GAGVSQSPSNKVTEKGKDVELRCDPISGHTALYWYRQSLGQGLEFLIYFQGNSAPDKSGLPSDRFSAERTGGSVSTLTIQRTQQEDSAVYLCASSLTRQGAGEAFFGQGTRLTVV.

This clone was recorded once. CDR3 region: CASSQEVLRGNTEAFF. CDR3 DNA: TGTGCCAGCAGCCAAGAGGTCTTAAGGGGGAACACTGAAGCTTTCTTT. The V gene is TRBV3-1 (or the pseudogene TRBV3-2), the J gene TRBJ1-1; D possibly corresponds to TRBD1 (5 bases). The length of the CDR3 is 16 residues. The V gene lost 0 bases and the J gene lost 1 base, with 12 bases spanning the gap. Per germline, CDR1 LGHDT and CDR2 YNNKEL (reference sequence).

This chain uses TRBV15 with TRBJ2-5; possibly TRBD2 for D (5 bases). Trimming took off 0 bases at V and 7 bases at J, with 15 bases between the two ends. The CDR3 extends over 15 amino acids. Germline lookup yields CDR1 LNHNV and CDR2 YYDKDF (reference sequence). CDR3 nucleotides: TGTGCCACCAGCAGAGATCCGATAAAACTAGGGACCCAGTACTTC. This encodes CATSRDPIKLGTQYF.

The J gene is TRBJ2-3, the V gene TRBV28; 9 nucleotides align to TRBD1. The V gene end was trimmed by 8 bases and the J gene end by 4 bases; junction bases not matched to a gene: 4. The CDR3 sequence is 13 residues long. Germline assignment: CDR1 MDHEN and CDR2 SYDVKM. The CDR3 DNA reads TGTGCCAGCGGGACAGGGCCCGCAGATACGCAGTATTTT. Protein: CASGTGPADTQYF.

In its sample, this clone was seen once. The chain combines TRBV18 with TRBJ2-2; unclear D gene. Germline-derived CDR1 and CDR2 are KGHSH and LQKENI. Deletions cut 3 bases from V and 6 bases from J, with 8 bases between. The CDR3 contains 13 residues. The CDR3 DNA is TGTGCCAGCTCACCCGCGAGTGCCGGGGAGCTGTTTTTT. Amino acids: CASSPASAGELFF.

This clone was counted between two and nine times. This chain connects TRBV11-1 to TRBJ1-2; D not certain. The CDR3 consists of 13 residues. The germline V gene encodes CDR1 SGHAT and CDR2 FQDESV (reference sequence). Trimming cost V 2 bases and J 5 bases, with 9 bases left between them. CDR3 in amino acids: CASSLKSGYGYTF. The CDR3 DNA is TGTGCCAGCAGCTTAAAGTCAGGTTATGGCTACACCTTC.

The chain recombines TRBV5-1 with TRBJ1-1; D gene unclear. In germline, CDR1 is SGHRS, CDR2 YFSETQ. Trimming took off 2 bases at V and 5 bases at J, with 10 bases between the two ends. The CDR3 consists of 13 residues. CDR3 nucleotide sequence: TGCGCCAGCAGCTTCGATGGCGGAACTGAAGCTTTCTTT. It yields the protein CASSFDGGTEAFF.

This chain uses TRBV15 with TRBJ2-5; TRBD2 agrees at 8 bases. The germline gives CDR1 LNHNV, CDR2 YYDKDF (reference sequence). V shed 5 bases and J 2 bases; nucleotides not matched to a gene: 4. This CDR3 region has 14 residues. The DNA of the CDR3 is TGTGCCACCAGCGGAATAGCGGGGCAAGAGACCCAGTACTTC. Encoded protein: CATSGIAGQETQYF.

The gene calls are TRBV29-1 and TRBJ1-1, with 8 bases matching TRBD1. Germline V gene data show CDR1 as SQVTM and CDR2 as ANQGSEA. The CDR3 is 12 amino acids. V was clipped by 3 bases and J by 13 bases; unmatched bases: 10. The CDR3 region is CSVDDRGSFNFF. CDR3 coding DNA: TGCAGCGTTGACGACAGGGGATCATTTAATTTCTTT.

V and J are TRBV6-5 and TRBJ2-1; 10 bases are shared with TRBD2. The CDR3 runs 15 residues. V gave up 3 bases and J gave up 10 bases; unmatched junction bases: 9. Per germline, CDR1 MNHEY and CDR2 SVGAGI. CDR3 loop: CASSYLAGDTKEQFF. As DNA, the CDR3 is TGTGCCAGCAGTTATCTAGCGGGAGACACAAAAGAGCAGTTCTTC.

The rearrangement uses TRBV2 and TRBJ2-1, with 11 bases that match TRBD2. There are 14 residues in the CDR3. Germline loops: CDR1 SNHLY, CDR2 FYNNEI. Losses at the gene ends were 6 bases for V and 7 bases for J; bases not matched to a gene: 5. CDR3: CASSLAGGSNEQFF. The CDR3 DNA sequence: TGTGCCAGCAGCCTAGCGGGGGGTTCGAATGAGCAGTTCTTC.

The J gene is TRBJ1-6, the V gene TRBV7-9; D perhaps matches TRBD1 (5 bases). V lost 3 bases and J 0 bases, leaving 9 bases between the germline ends. The germline V gene has CDR1 SEHNR and CDR2 FQNEAQ (reference sequence). The CDR3 runs 16 residues. The CDR3 region has the DNA TGTGCCAGCAGCTTGGGGCAGAGCTCCTATAATTCACCCCTCCACTTT. The encoded protein is CASSLGQSSYNSPLHF.

The rearrangement uses TRBV5-6 and TRBJ1-2, with 9 bases that match TRBD1. The junction had 3 bases not matched to a gene; V was cut back by 5 bases and J by 1 base. Germline CDR1 and CDR2: SGHDT and YYEEEE. The CDR3 is made up of 14 amino acids. The DNA of the CDR3 is TGTGCCAGCAGTAACAGGGGGCTTAACTATGGCTACACCTTC. Amino acids: CASSNRGLNYGYTF.

The V and J genes are TRBV13 and TRBJ1-1; D is perhaps TRBD1 (5 bases). Between the trimmed V and J ends, which lost 3 bases and 2 bases, there was a span of 7 bases. The CDR3 loop spans 13 amino acids. CDR1 PRHDT and CDR2 FYEKMQ come from the germline V gene (reference sequence). In DNA, the CDR3 is TGTGCCAGCAGCTTCAGGGTTAACACTGAAGCTTTCTTT. Translating it yields CASSFRVNTEAFF.

This clone was detected only a few times. The CDR3 protein is CASSQETGDGYTF. The CDR3 bases are TGTGCCAGCAGCCAAGAAACAGGGGATGGCTACACCTTC. The chain couples TRBV4-2 to TRBJ1-2, with 7 bases lining up with TRBD1. Trimming at V came to 0 bases and at J to 6 bases, leaving 1 base not matched to a gene. CDR1 and CDR2 from the germline V gene are LGHNA and YNFKEQ. This CDR3 comprises 13 residues.

This rearrangement joins TRBV3-1 (or the pseudogene TRBV3-2) to TRBJ1-4; D not certain. The V and J ends lost 3 bases and 8 bases respectively, with 10 bases between them. The CDR3 is made up of 13 amino acids. The germline CDR1 and CDR2 sequences are LGHDT and YNNKEL (reference sequence). The CDR3 is CASSQRQREKLFF. In DNA, the CDR3 is TGTGCCAGCAGCCAGAGGCAGCGGGAAAAACTGTTTTTT.

The chain carries TRBV19 and TRBJ1-4; 10 nucleotides align to TRBD1. The germline CDR1 and CDR2 sequences are LNHDA and SQIVND (reference sequence). The CDR3 loop spans 14 amino acids. J lost 7 bases, V lost 5 bases, and 4 bases had no gene match. The CDR3, as DNA: TGTGCCAGTAGTTTCGGGACAGGGGTTGAAAAACTGTTTTTT. It yields the protein CASSFGTGVEKLFF. Variable domain in full (rest from reference TRBV19 and TRBJ1-4): DGGITQSPKYLFRKEGQNVTLSCEQNLNHDAMYWYRQDPGQGLRLIYYSQIVNDFQKGDIAEGYSVSREKKESFPLTVTSAQKNPTAFYLCASSFGTGVEKLFFGSGTQLSVL.

This rearrangement joins TRBV4-2 to TRBJ1-5; the D is unclear. The CDR3 totals 15 residues. V lost 2 bases to trimming and J lost 1 base, with 9 bases between them. CDR1 and CDR2 from the germline V gene are LGHNA and YNFKEQ. CDR3 nucleotides: TGTGCCAGCAGCCAACGGTTGATAAGCAATCAGCCCCAGCATTTT. Translating gives CASSQRLISNQPQHF.